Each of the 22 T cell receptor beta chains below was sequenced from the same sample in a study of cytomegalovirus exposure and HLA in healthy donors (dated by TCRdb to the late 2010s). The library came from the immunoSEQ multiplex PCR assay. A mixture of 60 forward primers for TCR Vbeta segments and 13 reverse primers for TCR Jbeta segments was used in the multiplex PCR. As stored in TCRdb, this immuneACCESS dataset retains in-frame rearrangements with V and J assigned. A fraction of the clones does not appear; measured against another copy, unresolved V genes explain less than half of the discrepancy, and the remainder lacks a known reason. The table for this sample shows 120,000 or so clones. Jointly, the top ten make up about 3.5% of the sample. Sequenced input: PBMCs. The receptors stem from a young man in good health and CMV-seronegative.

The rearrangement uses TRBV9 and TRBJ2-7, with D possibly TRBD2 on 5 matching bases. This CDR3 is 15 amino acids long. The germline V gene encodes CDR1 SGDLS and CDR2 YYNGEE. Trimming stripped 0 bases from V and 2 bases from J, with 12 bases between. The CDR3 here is CASSVGSSGPYEQYF. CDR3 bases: TGTGCCAGCAGCGTAGGGTCCAGCGGCCCCTACGAGCAGTACTTC.

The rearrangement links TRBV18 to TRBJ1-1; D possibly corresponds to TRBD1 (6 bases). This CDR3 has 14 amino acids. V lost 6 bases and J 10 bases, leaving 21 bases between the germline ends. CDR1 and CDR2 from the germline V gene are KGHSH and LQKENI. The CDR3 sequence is CASSTGTQGIGAFF. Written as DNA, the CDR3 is TGTGCCAGCTCCACCGGGACACAAGGTATAGGAGCTTTCTTT.

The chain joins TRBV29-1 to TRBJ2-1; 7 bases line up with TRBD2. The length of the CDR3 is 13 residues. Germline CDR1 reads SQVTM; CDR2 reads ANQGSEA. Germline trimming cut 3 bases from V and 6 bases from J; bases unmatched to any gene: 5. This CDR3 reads CSVDLGRANEQFF. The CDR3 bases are TGCAGCGTTGATTTAGGGAGGGCCAATGAGCAGTTCTTC.

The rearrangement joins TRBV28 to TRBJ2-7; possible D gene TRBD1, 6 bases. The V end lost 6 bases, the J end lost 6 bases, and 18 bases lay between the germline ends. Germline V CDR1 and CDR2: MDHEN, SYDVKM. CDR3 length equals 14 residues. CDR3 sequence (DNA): TGTGCCAGCAGCCCATCAGGGGATTGGTTCGAGCAGTACTTC. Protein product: CASSPSGDWFEQYF.

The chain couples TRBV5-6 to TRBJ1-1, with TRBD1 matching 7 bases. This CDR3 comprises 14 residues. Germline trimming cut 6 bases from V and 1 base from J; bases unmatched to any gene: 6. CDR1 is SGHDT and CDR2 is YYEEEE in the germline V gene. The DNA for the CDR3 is TGTGCCAGCAACCAGGGGGGCCCGAACACTGAAGCTTTCTTT. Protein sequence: CASNQGGPNTEAFF. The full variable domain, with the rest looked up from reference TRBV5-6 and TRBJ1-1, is DAGVTQSPTHLIKTRGQQVTLRCSPKSGHDTVSWYQQALGQGPQFIFQYYEEEERQRGNFPDRFSGHQFPNYSSELNVNALLLGDSALYLCASNQGGPNTEAFFGQGTRLTVV.

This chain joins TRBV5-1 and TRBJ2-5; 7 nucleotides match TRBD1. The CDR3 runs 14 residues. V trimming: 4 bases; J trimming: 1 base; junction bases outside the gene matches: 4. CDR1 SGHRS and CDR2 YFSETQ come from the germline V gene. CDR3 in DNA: TGCGCCAGCAGCCAGGACAGGCGCCAAGAGACCCAGTACTTC. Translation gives CASSQDRRQETQYF.

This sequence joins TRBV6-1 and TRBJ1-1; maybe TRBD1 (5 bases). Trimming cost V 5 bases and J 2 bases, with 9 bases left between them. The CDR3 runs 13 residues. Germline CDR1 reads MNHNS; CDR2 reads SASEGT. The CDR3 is CASSLTANTEAFF. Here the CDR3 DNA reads TGTGCCAGCAGTCTGACAGCCAACACTGAAGCTTTCTTT.

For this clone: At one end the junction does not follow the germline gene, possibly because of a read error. CDR3 in amino acids: CASSRTGGNSDQPQHF. Written as DNA, the CDR3 is TGTGCCAGCAGCCGGACAGGGGGCAATAGCGATCAGCCCCAGCATTTT. The J gene is TRBJ1-5, the V gene TRBV7-9; 11 nucleotides align to TRBD1. CDR3 length: 16 amino acids. The germline CDR1 and CDR2 sequences are SEHNR and FQNEAQ (reference sequence).

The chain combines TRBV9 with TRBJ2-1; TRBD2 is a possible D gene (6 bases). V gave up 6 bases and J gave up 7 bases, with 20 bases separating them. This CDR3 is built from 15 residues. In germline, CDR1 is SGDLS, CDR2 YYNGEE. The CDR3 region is CASKEGPQAGNEQFF. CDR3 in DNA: TGTGCCAGCAAAGAAGGGCCCCAGGCGGGGAATGAGCAGTTCTTC.

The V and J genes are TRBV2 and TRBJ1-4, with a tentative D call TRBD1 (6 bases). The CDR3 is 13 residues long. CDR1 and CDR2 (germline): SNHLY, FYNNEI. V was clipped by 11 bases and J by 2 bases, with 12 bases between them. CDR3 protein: CAGGAGTNEKLFF. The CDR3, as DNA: TGTGCCGGGGGGGCCGGCACTAATGAAAAACTGTTTTTT.

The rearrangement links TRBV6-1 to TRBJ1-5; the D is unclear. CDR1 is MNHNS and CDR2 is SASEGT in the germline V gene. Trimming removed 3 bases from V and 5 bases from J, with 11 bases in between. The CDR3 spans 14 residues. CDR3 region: CASSEGGNDQPQHF. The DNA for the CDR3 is TGTGCCAGCAGTGAGGGAGGGAATGATCAGCCCCAGCATTTT.

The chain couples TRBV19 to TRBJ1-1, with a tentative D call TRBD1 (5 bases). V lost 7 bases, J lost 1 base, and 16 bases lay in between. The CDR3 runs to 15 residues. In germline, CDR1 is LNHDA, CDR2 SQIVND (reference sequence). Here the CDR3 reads CASTIPGGENTEAFF. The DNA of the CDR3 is TGTGCCAGTACCATCCCTGGGGGGGAGAACACTGAAGCTTTCTTT.

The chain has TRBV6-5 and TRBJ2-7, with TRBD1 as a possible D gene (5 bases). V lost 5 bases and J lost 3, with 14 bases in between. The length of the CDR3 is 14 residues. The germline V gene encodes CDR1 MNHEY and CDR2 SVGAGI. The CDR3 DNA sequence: TGTGCCAGCAGTCCACAGGAACTCCTCTACGAGCAGTACTTC. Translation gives CASSPQELLYEQYF.

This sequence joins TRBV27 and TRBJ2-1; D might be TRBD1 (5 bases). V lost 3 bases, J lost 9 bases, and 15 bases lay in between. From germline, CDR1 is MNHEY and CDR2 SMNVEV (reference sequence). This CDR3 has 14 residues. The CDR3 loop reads CASSLDPGLGEQFF. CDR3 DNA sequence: TGTGCCAGCAGTTTGGATCCAGGGTTGGGTGAGCAGTTCTTC.

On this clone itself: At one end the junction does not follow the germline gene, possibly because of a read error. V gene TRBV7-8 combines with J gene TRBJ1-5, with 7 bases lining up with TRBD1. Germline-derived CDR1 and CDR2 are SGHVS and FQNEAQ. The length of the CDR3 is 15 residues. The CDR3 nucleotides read TGTGCCAGCAGCTTTGAGGGGGCGGGCAATCAGCCCCGGCATTTT. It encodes CASSFEGAGNQPRHF.

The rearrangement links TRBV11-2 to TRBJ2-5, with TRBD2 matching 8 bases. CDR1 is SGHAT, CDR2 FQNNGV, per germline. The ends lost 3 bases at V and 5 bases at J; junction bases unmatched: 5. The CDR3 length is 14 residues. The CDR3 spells CASSFGTSRETQYF. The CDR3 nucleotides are TGTGCCAGCAGCTTCGGGACTAGTCGGGAGACCCAGTACTTC.

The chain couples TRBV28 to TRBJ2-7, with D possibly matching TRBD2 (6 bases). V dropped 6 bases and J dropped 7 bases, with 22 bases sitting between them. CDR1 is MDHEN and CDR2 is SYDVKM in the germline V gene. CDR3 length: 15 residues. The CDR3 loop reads CASRLGTPGGREQYF. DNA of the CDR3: TGTGCCAGCAGGTTGGGGACCCCCGGGGGTAGGGAGCAGTACTTC.

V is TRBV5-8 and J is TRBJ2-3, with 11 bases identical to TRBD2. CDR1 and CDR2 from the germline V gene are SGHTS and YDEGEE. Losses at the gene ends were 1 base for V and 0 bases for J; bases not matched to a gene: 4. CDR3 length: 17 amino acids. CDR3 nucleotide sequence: TGTGCCAGCAGCTTGCCAGGGACTAGCGGTAGCACAGATACGCAGTATTTT. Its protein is CASSLPGTSGSTDTQYF. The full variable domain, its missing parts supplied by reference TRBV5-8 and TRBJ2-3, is EAGVTQSPTHLIKTRGQQATLRCSPISGHTSVYWYQQALGLGLQFLLWYDEGEERNRGNFPPRFSGRQFPNYSSELNVNALELEDSALYLCASSLPGTSGSTDTQYFGPGTRLTVL.

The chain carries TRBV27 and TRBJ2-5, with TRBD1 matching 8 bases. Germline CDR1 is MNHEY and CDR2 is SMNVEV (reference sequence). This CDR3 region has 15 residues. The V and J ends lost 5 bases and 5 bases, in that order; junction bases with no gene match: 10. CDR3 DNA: TGTGCCAGCAGTATAGACAGGGGAGGAGGGGAGACCCAGTACTTC. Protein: CASSIDRGGGETQYF.

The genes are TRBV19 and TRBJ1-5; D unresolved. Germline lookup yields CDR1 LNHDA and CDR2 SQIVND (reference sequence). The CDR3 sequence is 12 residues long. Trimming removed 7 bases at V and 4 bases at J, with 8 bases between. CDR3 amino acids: CASTVGNQPQHF. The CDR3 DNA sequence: TGTGCCAGTACAGTCGGGAATCAGCCCCAGCATTTT.

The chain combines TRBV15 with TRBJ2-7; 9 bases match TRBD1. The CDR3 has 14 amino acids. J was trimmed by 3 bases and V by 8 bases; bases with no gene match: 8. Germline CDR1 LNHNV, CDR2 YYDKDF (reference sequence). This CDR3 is CATEDRGGDYEQYF. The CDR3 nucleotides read TGTGCCACCGAGGACAGGGGAGGAGACTACGAGCAGTACTTC.

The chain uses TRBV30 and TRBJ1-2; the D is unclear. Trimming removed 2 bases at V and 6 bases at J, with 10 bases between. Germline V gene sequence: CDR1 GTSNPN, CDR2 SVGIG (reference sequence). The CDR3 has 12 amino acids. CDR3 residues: CAWSLTSDGYTF. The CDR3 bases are TGTGCCTGGAGTTTAACCTCAGATGGCTACACCTTC. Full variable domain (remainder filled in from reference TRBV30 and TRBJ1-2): SQTIHQWPATLVQPVGSPLSLECTVEGTSNPNLYWYRQAAGRGLQLLFYSVGIGQISSEVPQNLSASRPQDRQFILSSKKLLLSDSGFYLCAWSLTSDGYTFGSGTRLTVV.